This T cell receptor (beta chain) emerged from a study of PD-1 blockade in mismatch repair-deficient tumors. Study-wide background: Patients had eleven to twelve mismatch repair-deficient cancer types, all previously treated and progressing. Study-wide results and limits: Tumor-resident clones, often absent from pretreatment blood, expanded after pembrolizumab and then contracted.

Mismatch repair deficiency was confirmed in all patients, by PCR or immunohistochemistry. The TCR-sequenced patients were three responders to pembrolizumab. Concerning this clone itself: The antigen is unknown.

This CDR3 spans 15 amino acids. V lost 1 base, J lost 4 bases, and 5 bases stayed unmatched. Germline CDR1 is SGHTA and CDR2 is FQGNSA. The data were produced by immunoSEQ multiplex PCR, yet TCRdb's version contains in-frame clones alone and is incomplete. The data contain some 120,000 clones, about 86% of them singletons. The source is an adult with mismatch repair-deficient cancer. The chain has TRBV7-2 and TRBJ2-7; 9 positions match TRBD1. Specimen: peripheral blood, collected 44 weeks after starting pembrolizumab. CDR3 sequence reads: CASSLEGTGSYEQYF. Written as DNA, the CDR3 is TGTGCCAGCAGCTTAGAAGGGACAGGGAGTTACGAGCAGTACTTC.